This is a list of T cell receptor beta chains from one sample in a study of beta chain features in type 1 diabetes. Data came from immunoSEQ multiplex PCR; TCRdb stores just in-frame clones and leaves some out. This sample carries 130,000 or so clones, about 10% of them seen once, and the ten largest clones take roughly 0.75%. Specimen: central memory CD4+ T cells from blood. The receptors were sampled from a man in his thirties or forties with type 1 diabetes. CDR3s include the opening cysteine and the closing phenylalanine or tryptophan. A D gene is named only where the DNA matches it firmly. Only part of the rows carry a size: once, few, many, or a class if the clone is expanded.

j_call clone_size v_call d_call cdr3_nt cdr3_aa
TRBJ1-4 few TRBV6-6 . TGTGCCAGCAGTTACGACAAAAAACTGTTTTTT CASSYDKKLFF
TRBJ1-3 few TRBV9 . TGTGCCAGCAGCGTAGAATCCCACAGCTCTGGAAACACCATATATTTT CASSVESHSSGNTIYF
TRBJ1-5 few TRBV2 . TGTGCCAGCAGTGAGGGGAGAGGCAATCAGCCCCAGCATTTT CASSEGRGNQPQHF
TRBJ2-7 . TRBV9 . TGTGCCAGCAGCGTTACAGGTGATACCTACGAGCAGTACTTC CASSVTGDTYEQYF
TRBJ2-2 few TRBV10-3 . TGTGCCATCACCAGTCAGGACGGGGAGCTGTTTTTT CAITSQDGELFF
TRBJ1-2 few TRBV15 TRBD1 TGTGCCACCTTGGCAGGGACAGGTAGACTCGGGAACTATGGCTACACCTTC CATLAGTGRLGNYGYTF
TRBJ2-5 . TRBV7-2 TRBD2 TGTGCCAGCAGCCCAGGGACTAGCTTACAAGGAACCCAGTACTTC CASSPGTSLQGTQYF
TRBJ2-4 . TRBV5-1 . TGCGCCAGCAGTGAAGGACAGCCAAACAACATTCAGTACTTC CASSEGQPNNIQYF
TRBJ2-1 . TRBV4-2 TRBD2 TGTGCCAGCAGCCAAAGTGTCGGGGGGGCCATGGATGAGCAGTTCTTC CASSQSVGGAMDEQFF
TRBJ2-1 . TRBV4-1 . TGCGCCAGCAGCCAAGATCCCGTGTTACTAAGATCCTACAATGAGCAGTTCTTC CASSQDPVLLRSYNEQFF
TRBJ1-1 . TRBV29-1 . TGCAGCGTAAAGACAGAGAACACTGAAGCTTTCTTT CSVKTENTEAFF
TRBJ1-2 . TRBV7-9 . TGTGCCAGCAGCTTGGATATACAGGGCTTCGATGGCTACACCTTC CASSLDIQGFDGYTF
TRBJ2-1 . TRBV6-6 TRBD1 TGTGCCAGCAGTCAGGACAGGCACAATGAGCAGTTCTTC CASSQDRHNEQFF
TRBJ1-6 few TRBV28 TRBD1 TGTGCCAGCAGTTATACGACAGGGGGTAATTCACCCCTCCACTTT CASSYTTGGNSPLHF
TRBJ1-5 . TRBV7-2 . TGTGCCAGCAGCTTGGTCTCCCGAGGGACTCTAAATCAGCCCCAGCATTTT CASSLVSRGTLNQPQHF
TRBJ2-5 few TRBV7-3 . TGTGCCAGCAGTCCCGGACAGTTTCAGACCCAGTACTTC CASSPGQFQTQYF
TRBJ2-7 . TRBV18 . TGTGCCAGCTCACGAGAGCAAAGCTACGAGCAGTACTTC CASSREQSYEQYF
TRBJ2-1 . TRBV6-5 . TGTGCCAGCACCCTACCCGACAGCAATGAGCAGTTCTTC CASTLPDSNEQFF
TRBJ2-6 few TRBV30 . TGTGCCTGGAGAAAAGTAGCCCAATCTGGGGCCAACGTCCTGACTTTC CAWRKVAQSGANVLTF
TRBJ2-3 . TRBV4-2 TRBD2 TGTGCCAGCAGCCAAGGGTCCAGCGGGGGTTCGGATACGCAGTATTTT CASSQGSSGGSDTQYF
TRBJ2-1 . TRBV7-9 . TGTGCCAGCAGCTTATCTCAGGGAGGTGAGCAGTTCTTC CASSLSQGGEQFF
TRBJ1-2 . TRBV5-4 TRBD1 TGTGCCAGCAGCTCCGGACCCGCAGGGGGCGGACTAAACTATGGCTACACCTTC CASSSGPAGGGLNYGYTF
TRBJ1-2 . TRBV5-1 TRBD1 TGCGCCAGCAGCTCGGCAACAGGGGACTATGGCTACACCTTC CASSSATGDYGYTF
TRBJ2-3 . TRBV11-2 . TGTGCCAGCAGCTTAGCAGGGCGAGATACGCAGTATTTT CASSLAGRDTQYF
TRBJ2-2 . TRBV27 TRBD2 TGTGCCAGCAAGTGGGTCGGCGGGGGGGCCGGCGGGGAGCTGTTTTTT CASKWVGGGAGGELFF
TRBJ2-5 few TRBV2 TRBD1 TGTGCCTGCGTCGGACAGGGGAGAGAGACCCAGTACTTC CACVGQGRETQYF
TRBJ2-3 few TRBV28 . TGTGCCAGCAGTACAACAGATACGCAGTATTTT CASSTTDTQYF
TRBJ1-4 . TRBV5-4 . TGTGCCAGCAGCCGGGACTTTGCAACTAATGAAAAACTGTTTTTT CASSRDFATNEKLFF
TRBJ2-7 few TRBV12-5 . TGTGCTAGTGGTCCCGGACAGATCTACGAGCAGTACTTC CASGPGQIYEQYF
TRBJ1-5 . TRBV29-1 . TGCAGCGCCGCCGTGGGCTTTAGCAATCAGCCCCAGCATTTT CSAAVGFSNQPQHF
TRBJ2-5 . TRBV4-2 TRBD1 TGTGCCAGCAGCCAAGGATCCGGACAGGGGCTAGTGGAGACCCAGTACTTC CASSQGSGQGLVETQYF